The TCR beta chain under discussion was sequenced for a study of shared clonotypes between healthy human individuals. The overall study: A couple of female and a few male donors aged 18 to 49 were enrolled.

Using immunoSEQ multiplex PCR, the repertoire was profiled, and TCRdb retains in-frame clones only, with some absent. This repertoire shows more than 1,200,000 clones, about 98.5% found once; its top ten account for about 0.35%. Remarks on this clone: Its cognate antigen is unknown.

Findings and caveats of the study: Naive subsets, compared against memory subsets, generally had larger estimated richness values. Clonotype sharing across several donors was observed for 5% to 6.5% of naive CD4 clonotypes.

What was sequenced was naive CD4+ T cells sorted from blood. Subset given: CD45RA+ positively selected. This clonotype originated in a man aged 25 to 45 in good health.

CDR3 amino acids: CASSLVGDSNTEAFF. DNA of the CDR3: TGTGCCAGCAGCTTAGTAGGGGACAGCAACACTGAAGCTTTCTTT. J is TRBJ1-1 and V is TRBV7-2; 7 bases line up with TRBD1. The CDR3 length is 15 residues. Germline V gives CDR1 SGHTA, CDR2 FQGNSA. V trimming: 1 base; J trimming: 2 bases; junction bases outside the gene matches: 4. The full variable domain, with the rest looked up from reference TRBV7-2 and TRBJ1-1, is GAGVSQSPSNKVTEKGKDVELRCDPISGHTALYWYRQSLGQGLEFLIYFQGNSAPDKSGLPSDRFSAERTGGSVSTLTIQRTQQEDSAVYLCASSLVGDSNTEAFFGQGTRLTVV.